This entry is about one T cell receptor (beta chain). Antigen: not known. Per the germline V gene, CDR1 is LGHNA and CDR2 is YSLEER. V lost 0 bases to trimming and J lost 6 bases, with 13 bases between them. This CDR3 comprises 15 residues. Clones were read by immunoSEQ multiplex PCR, and TCRdb kept only the in-frame ones, dropping some. The top ten clones hold about 3% of a sample with 60,000 to 90,000 clones, approximately 86% of them seen once. This record comes from a study of cytomegalovirus exposure and HLA in healthy donors. Looking at the study overall: Later, an analysis reported that the 130 or so validation repertoires had used the same platform as the approximately 600 first-cohort repertoires. The study, taken as a whole, reports: Rarity held for most TCR sequences, but there were some public TCRs that occurred in many donors. The study put some 150 TCR beta chains on its list as cytomegalovirus-associated.

The chain links TRBV4-3 to TRBJ2-3, with D tentatively TRBD2 (5 bases). Sequenced material: PBMCs. This sequence was found in a man younger than 45 in good health and CMV-seronegative. CDR3 nucleotide sequence: TGCGCCAGCAGCCAAGATGGCGCGGGCGGGGATACGCAGTATTTT. This codes for CASSQDGAGGDTQYF.